What follows are 5 T cell receptor beta chains derived from one specimen sequenced in a study of blood T cell repertoires in COVID-19. Profiled with immunoSEQ multiplex PCR; TCRdb holds only in-frame clones, not every one. The data contain around 180,000 clones, 84% of them singletons. Sequenced input: peripheral blood. The receptor source for this set is a human donor in a cohort sampled during active COVID-19.

This clone occurred a few times. The rearrangement uses TRBV19 and TRBJ1-3, with D tentatively TRBD1 (5 bases). This CDR3 is 14 amino acids long. Per the germline V gene, CDR1 is LNHDA and CDR2 is SQIVND (reference sequence). Deletions cut 5 bases from V and 4 bases from J, with 12 bases between. CDR3 loop: CASSGSGFGNTIYF. The CDR3 coding sequence is TGTGCCAGTAGTGGGTCAGGGTTCGGAAACACCATATATTTT.

This clone showed up just once. V gene TRBV21-1 combines with J gene TRBJ1-5. TRBV21-1 is termed a pseudogene. The CDR3 runs 18 residues. DNA for the CDR3: TGTGCCAGCGGGGGGAGTACAGGGAGGGCTCAGGGGACTCAGCCCCAGCATTTT. Translation gives CASGGSTGRAQGTQPQHF.

The genes are TRBV2 and TRBJ1-1; 9 positions agree with TRBD1. This CDR3 region has 14 residues. V shed 7 bases and J 3 bases; nucleotides not matched to a gene: 6. Germline CDR1 is SNHLY and CDR2 is FYNNEI. In DNA, the CDR3 is TGTGCCAGCACTCCAAGGACAGGGGACACTGAAGCTTTCTTT. Translated, it gives CASTPRTGDTEAFF. Using reference TRBV2 and TRBJ1-1 for the parts outside the CDR3, the full variable domain is EPEVTQTPSHQVTQMGQEVILRCVPISNHLYFYWYRQILGQKVEFLVSFYNNEISEKSEIFDDQFSVERPDGSNFTLKIRSTKLEDSAMYFCASTPRTGDTEAFFGQGTRLTVV.

The chain carries TRBV5-1 and TRBJ1-6; the D is unclear. Germline CDR1 SGHRS, CDR2 YFSETQ. V lost 1 base and J lost 7, with 9 bases in between. The CDR3 is 14 residues long. CDR3 DNA: TGCGCCAGCAGCTTGTATAGTCCCAATTCACCCCTCCACTTT. Amino acids: CASSLYSPNSPLHF.

V and J are TRBV6-5 and TRBJ1-6; unclear D gene. The germline V gene has CDR1 MNHEY and CDR2 SVGAGI. This CDR3 contains 15 residues. V lost 0 bases and J 2 bases, leaving 5 bases between the germline ends. The CDR3 region is CASSYSFTYNSPLHF. The DNA of the CDR3 is TGTGCCAGCAGTTACTCGTTCACCTATAATTCACCCCTCCACTTT.